The 8 T cell receptor beta chains below were found in one sample sequenced in a study of molecular identifiers for immune sequencing clone quantification. TCRdb itself ran the PCR reads through MiXCR, one entry per CDR3 protein. The sample has 300,000 to 350,000 distinct CDR3 sequences, about 21% seen once; the top ten hold roughly 0.86%. Specimen: naive CD8+ T cells from blood, with Jurkat cell RNA spiked in. The subset: FACS-sorted CD8+CD4-CCR7+CD45RA+ naive T cells. The receptors derive from a human donor in good health. Some libraries in this study had Jurkat cell RNA spiked in.

This clonotype was seen more than once but under ten times. The gene calls are TRBV11-2 and TRBJ2-1; the D gene is possibly TRBD2 (6 bases). This CDR3 contains 14 residues. Germline values: CDR1 SGHAT, CDR2 FQNNGV. Trimming removed 0 bases at V and 6 bases at J, with 9 bases between. CDR3 sequence reads: CASSLDLGGNEQFF. CDR3 DNA sequence: TGTGCCAGCAGCTTAGATCTGGGGGGCAATGAGCAGTTCTTC. Full variable domain (outside the CDR3, taken from reference TRBV11-2 and TRBJ2-1): EAGVAQSPRYKIIEKRQSVAFWCNPISGHATLYWYQQILGQGPKLLIQFQNNGVVDDSQLPKDRFSAERLKGVDSTLKIQPAKLEDSAVYLCASSLDLGGNEQFFGPGTRLTVL.

At least ten counts were recorded for this clonotype. The chain recombines TRBV12-3 or TRBV12-4 with TRBJ2-7; 8 bases map to TRBD2. The CDR3 spans 14 residues. V shed 2 bases and J 3 bases; nucleotides not matched to a gene: 3. DNA for the CDR3: TGTGCCAGCAGTTTACTAGCGGGTGTCTACGAGCAGTACTTC. As protein: CASSLLAGVYEQYF.

This clonotype was detected ten times or more. V usage is TRBV4-3 and J usage is TRBJ2-1; D might be TRBD2 (6 bases). Trimming shortened V by 1 base and J by 7 bases, and 23 bases separated the two germline ends. The CDR3 is 18 amino acids. Germline V CDR1 and CDR2: LGHNA, YSLEER. CDR3 residues: CASSQAPLAREPGNEQFF. As DNA, the CDR3 is TGCGCCAGCAGCCAAGCCCCCCTAGCTCGGGAGCCAGGGAATGAGCAGTTCTTC.

This clonotype was detected a few times. This chain connects TRBV12-3 or TRBV12-4 to TRBJ2-5; tentative D call: TRBD2 (6 bases). Trimming pared 4 bases from V and 4 bases from J, leaving 19 bases between. This CDR3 has 16 amino acids. As DNA, the CDR3 is TGTGCCAGCAGTTCCACTCCGGGACGGGGAGGAGAGACCCAGTACTTC. Its translation: CASSSTPGRGGETQYF.

At least ten counts were recorded for this clonotype. The chain combines TRBV13 with TRBJ1-1; the D is unclear. The CDR3 contains 14 residues. The germline gives CDR1 PRHDT, CDR2 FYEKMQ (reference sequence). The ends were cut back, 5 bases at V and 0 bases at J, with 10 bases in the middle. The CDR3 DNA sequence: TGTGCCAGCAGCCCCGCCTGGATGAACACTGAAGCTTTCTTT. This sequence encodes CASSPAWMNTEAFF.

This clonotype was seen many times. V gene TRBV6-2 or TRBV6-3 combines with J gene TRBJ2-4, with 10 bases fitting TRBD2. The CDR3 is made up of 18 amino acids. Unmatched junction bases numbered 12, after V lost 6 bases and J lost 1 base. Germline V lookup: CDR1 MNHEY, CDR2 SVGEGT. CDR3 bases: TGTGCCAGCAGCCTAACAATAACTAGCGGGATTGCCAAAAACATTCAGTACTTC. Translating gives CASSLTITSGIAKNIQYF.

This clonotype was seen repeatedly, ten times or more. This chain links TRBV20-1 with TRBJ2-7, with D possibly being TRBD2 (5 bases). This CDR3 spans 13 amino acids. V was clipped by 3 bases and J by 6 bases, with 15 bases between them. Germline V CDR1 and CDR2: DFQATT, SNEGSKA (reference sequence). The CDR3 nucleotides read TGCAGTGCTAGGTCTGTAGAGGACTTCGAGCAGTACTTC. Amino acids: CSARSVEDFEQYF.

This clonotype has at least ten counts. The limits of the CDR3 on the DNA are not certain, so only TCRdb's listed CDR3 is given. The V call is TRBV12-3 or TRBV12-4, the J call TRBJ2-1; TRBD1 is the table's D call and was not checked against the DNA. The CDR3 sequence runs 15 residues, both termini included. The CDR3 sequence is CASSRAGRAVNEQFF.